This TCR beta chain was documented in a study of T cell repertoires in cytomegalovirus infection. Study as a whole: Public TCR beta signatures provided an indication of both CMV infection and a matching HLA type.

General study points: There were carriers of CMV plus the relevant HLA, and cumulative public TCR beta family frequency identified them. Within the response measured ex vivo, HLA-C-restricted CMV-specific TCR beta clonotypes were dominant.

This clonotype was counted between two and nine times. What it binds is unknown. TCRdb re-derived calls from the reads in MiXCR, one entry per CDR3 protein. The sample holds under 250,000 distinct CDR3 sequences; approximately 6.7% are singletons and the top ten take roughly 6%. The specimen was PBMCs. The sequence derives from a human donor in good health (CMV status not recorded). Some clones in this sample may be carry-over from other donors' samples.

The CDR3, as DNA: TGTGCCAGCAGCCAACTTCTAACGGCTGAAGCTTTCTTT. Translation: CASSQLLTAEAFF. The gene calls are TRBV11-2 and TRBJ1-1; D call uncertain. The CDR3 is 13 amino acids. V lost 5 bases, J lost 6 bases, and 13 bases lay in between. Germline lookup yields CDR1 SGHAT and CDR2 FQNNGV.